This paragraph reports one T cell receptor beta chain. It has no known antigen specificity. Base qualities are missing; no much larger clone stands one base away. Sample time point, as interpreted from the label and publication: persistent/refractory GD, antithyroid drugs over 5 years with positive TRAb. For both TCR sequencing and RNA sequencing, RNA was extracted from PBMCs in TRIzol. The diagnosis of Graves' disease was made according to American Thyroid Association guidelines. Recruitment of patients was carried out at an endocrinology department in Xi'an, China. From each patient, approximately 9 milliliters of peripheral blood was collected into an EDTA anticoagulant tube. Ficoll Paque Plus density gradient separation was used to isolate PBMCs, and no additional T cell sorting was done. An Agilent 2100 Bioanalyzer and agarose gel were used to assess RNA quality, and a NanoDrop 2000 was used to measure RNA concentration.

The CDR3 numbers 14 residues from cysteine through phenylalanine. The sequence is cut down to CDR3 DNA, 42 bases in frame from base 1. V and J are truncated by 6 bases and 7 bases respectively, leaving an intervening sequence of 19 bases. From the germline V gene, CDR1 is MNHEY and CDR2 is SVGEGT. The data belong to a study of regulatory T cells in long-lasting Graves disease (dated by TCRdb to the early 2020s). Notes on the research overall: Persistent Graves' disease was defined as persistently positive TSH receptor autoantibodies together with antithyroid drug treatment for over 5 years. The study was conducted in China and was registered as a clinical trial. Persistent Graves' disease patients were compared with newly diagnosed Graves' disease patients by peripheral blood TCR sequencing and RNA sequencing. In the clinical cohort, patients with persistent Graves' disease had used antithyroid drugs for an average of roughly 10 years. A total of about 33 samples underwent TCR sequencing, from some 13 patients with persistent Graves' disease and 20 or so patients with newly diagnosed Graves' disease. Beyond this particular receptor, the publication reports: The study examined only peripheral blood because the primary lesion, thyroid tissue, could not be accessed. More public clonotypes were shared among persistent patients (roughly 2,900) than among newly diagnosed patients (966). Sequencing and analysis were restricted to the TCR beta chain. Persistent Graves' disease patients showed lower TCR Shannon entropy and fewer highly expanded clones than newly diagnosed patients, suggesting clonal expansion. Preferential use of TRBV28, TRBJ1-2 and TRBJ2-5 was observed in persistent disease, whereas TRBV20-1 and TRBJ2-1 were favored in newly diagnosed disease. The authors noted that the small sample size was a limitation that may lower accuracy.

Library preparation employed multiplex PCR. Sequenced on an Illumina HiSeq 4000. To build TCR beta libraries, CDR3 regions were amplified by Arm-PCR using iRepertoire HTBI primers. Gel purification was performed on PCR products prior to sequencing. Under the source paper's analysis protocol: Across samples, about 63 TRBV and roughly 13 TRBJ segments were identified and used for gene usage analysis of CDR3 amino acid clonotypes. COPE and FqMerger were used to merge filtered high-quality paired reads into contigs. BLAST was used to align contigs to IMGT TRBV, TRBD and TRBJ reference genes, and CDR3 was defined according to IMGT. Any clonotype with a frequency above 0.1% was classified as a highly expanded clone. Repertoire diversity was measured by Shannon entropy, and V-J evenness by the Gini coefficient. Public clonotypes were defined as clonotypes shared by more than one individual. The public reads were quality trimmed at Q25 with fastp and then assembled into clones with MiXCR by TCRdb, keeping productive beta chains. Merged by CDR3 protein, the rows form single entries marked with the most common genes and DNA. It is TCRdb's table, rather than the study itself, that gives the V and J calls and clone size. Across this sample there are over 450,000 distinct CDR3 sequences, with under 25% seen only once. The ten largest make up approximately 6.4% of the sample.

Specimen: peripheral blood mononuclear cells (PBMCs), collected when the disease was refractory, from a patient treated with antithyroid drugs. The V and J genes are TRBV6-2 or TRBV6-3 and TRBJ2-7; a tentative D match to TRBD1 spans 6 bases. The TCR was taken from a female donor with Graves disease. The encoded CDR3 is CASSEKTGHEEQYF. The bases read TGTGCCAGCAGCGAAAAAACAGGGCATGAGGAGCAGTACTTC.